This T cell receptor beta chain was recovered during a study of blood T cell repertoires in COVID-19 (dated by TCRdb to about 2020). In terms of the full investigation: Samples from collaborators originated in the United States, Italy and Spain and spanned both the acute and convalescent phases of COVID-19. The prospective study material was composed of cDNA or gDNA derived from T cells, B-cell-depleted T cells, or PBMCs. The dataset comprised deeply sampled blood TCRbeta repertoires from subjects exposed to, actively infected with, or recovered from COVID-19. The repertoires were released in a freely available public database intended as a resource for research on the immune response to SARS-CoV-2. Samples were obtained from the ongoing ImmuneRACE study (first 160 participants) and from over 1,000 subjects provided by 6 global collaborators. A de-identified subject ID, COVID-19 status, age in years and sex were almost always included in the sample metadata. Where available, HLA class I and class II types were taken from metadata supplied by the sample provider and were not determined by assay-based typing. On the study overall, not on this receptor specifically: Clinical and demographic metadata were provided uncurated, with the amount varying by source and participant.

CDR1 and CDR2, per the germline V gene (reference sequence), are SGHNT and YYREEE. Trimming accounts for 0 bases at V and 5 bases at J, while the number of junction bases matched to no gene is 4. The CDR3 covers 15 residues, taking in both the cysteine and the phenylalanine. The DNA shown is the 45-base CDR3, in frame from base 1. TCRbeta CDR3 regions were amplified from genomic DNA using the immunoSEQ Assay, a bias-controlled multiplex PCR. In the source study's methods: The number of nucleated cells in each sample was estimated by amplification of reference gene primers within the assay. To quantify the absolute abundance of each unique TCRbeta CDR3 rearrangement, sequence reads were collapsed and filtered. For each sample, productive Simpson clonality was calculated as the square root of Simpson's diversity index across productive rearrangements. Drawn from immuneACCESS, this table holds only the in-frame rearrangements with V and J called that TCRdb kept. Clones are partly lost; checked studies trace under half to an unresolved V gene and leave the rest unexplained. The V and J calls and clone size were taken over from that table, and D and trimming were inferred from the DNA. The sample table lists roughly 100,000 clones, around 80% of them with a count of one. The biggest ten clones account for under 20% of the sample.

With respect to this clone: No antigen is known for it. The sample holds no much larger clone one base away, and base qualities are not on file.

Collaborating institutions collected whole blood in K2EDTA tubes following their own protocols. For TCRbeta analysis, collaborators shipped samples in one of three forms: frozen whole blood, isolated PBMCs, or DNA extracted from either of those sample types. This TCR was sampled from a human donor in a cohort sampled during active COVID-19. The specimen sequenced was peripheral blood. The chain uses TRBV5-4 and TRBJ2-5; a stretch of 10 junction bases matches TRBD1. The CDR3 reads CASSLVTGGGETQYF. The DNA reads as follows: TGTGCCAGCAGCTTGGTGACAGGGGGCGGTGAGACCCAGTACTTC.